One and the same sample provided the 25 T cell receptor beta chains below, sequenced in a study of brain metastases from non-small cell lung cancer. Profiled with immunoSEQ multiplex PCR; TCRdb holds only in-frame clones, not every one. Found here are roughly 2,000 clones, about 89% of them singletons; the top ten hold approximately 3.4%. Source material: primary lung tumor tissue. These receptors came from a donor aged 40 or older with non-small cell lung cancer.

Details on this clone: With a much larger clone just one base away, this may be a read error. The J gene is TRBJ1-2, the V gene TRBV3-1 (or the pseudogene TRBV3-2), with D possibly TRBD1 on 6 matching bases. Germline-derived CDR1 and CDR2 are LGHDT and YNNKEL (reference sequence). This CDR3 contains 14 residues. The CDR3: CVSSHGGLGYGYTF. The CDR3 DNA sequence: TGTGTCAGCAGCCATGGGGGGCTCGGCTATGGCTACACCTTC.

The chain has TRBV4-3 and TRBJ2-5, with 7 bases aligning to TRBD1. The CDR3 is made up of 13 amino acids. From germline, CDR1 is LGHNA and CDR2 YSLEER. V gave up 2 bases and J gave up 5 bases; unmatched junction bases: 2. The CDR3 loop reads CASSQSRGETQYF. CDR3 DNA: TGCGCCAGCAGCCAATCCAGGGGGGAGACCCAGTACTTC.

This rearrangement joins TRBV19 to TRBJ1-1, with D possibly matching TRBD1 (6 bases). CDR1 LNHDA and CDR2 SQIVND come from the germline V gene (reference sequence). The length of the CDR3 is 14 residues. V dropped 8 bases and J dropped 2 bases, with 15 bases sitting between them. As DNA, the CDR3 is TGTGCCAGTCATAACAGGGTCGGAAACACTGAAGCTTTCTTT. Translation: CASHNRVGNTEAFF.

With regard to this clone: Germline is not matched at one junction end, which may reflect a read error. The chain links TRBV6-5 to TRBJ1-5; D is unresolved. This CDR3 contains 15 residues. Germline loops: CDR1 MNHEY, CDR2 SVGAGI. The CDR3 protein is CASNYSIFRFQPQHF. The CDR3 DNA sequence: TGTGCCAGCAATTACTCGATATTTCGATTTCAGCCCCAGCATTTT.

This chain connects TRBV20-1 to TRBJ2-3; D is uncertain. The ends were cut back, 3 bases at V and 10 bases at J, with 14 bases in the middle. This CDR3 is 12 amino acids long. Germline V gene data show CDR1 as DFQATT and CDR2 as SNEGSKA (reference sequence). The CDR3 protein is CSASRQPPAQYF. In nucleotides, the CDR3 is TGCAGTGCTAGTCGTCAGCCACCTGCGCAGTATTTT.

The chain is built from TRBV7-2 and TRBJ2-4, with a possible D match to TRBD2 (6 bases). Deletions cut 1 base from V and 9 bases from J, with 10 bases between. This CDR3 contains 13 residues. Germline-derived CDR1 and CDR2 are SGHTA and FQGNSA. The CDR3 is CASSLEVGGIQYF. CDR3 in DNA: TGTGCCAGCAGCTTAGAGGTGGGAGGCATTCAGTACTTC.

The chain couples TRBV28 to TRBJ2-3, with D possibly matching TRBD2 (6 bases). V lost 3 bases and J 4 bases, leaving 11 bases between the germline ends. Per the germline V gene, CDR1 is MDHEN and CDR2 is SYDVKM. The CDR3 sequence is 14 residues long. The CDR3 region is CASSFREWADTQYF. The CDR3 nucleotides are TGTGCCAGCAGTTTTCGGGAGTGGGCAGATACGCAGTATTTT.

The chain has TRBV28 and TRBJ2-4, with D perhaps TRBD1 (6 bases). The CDR3 loop spans 14 amino acids. Trimming cost V 3 bases and J 7 bases, with 13 bases left between them. Germline values: CDR1 MDHEN, CDR2 SYDVKM. The CDR3 is CASSFDQGLNIQYF. DNA of the CDR3: TGTGCCAGCAGTTTTGATCAGGGGCTGAACATTCAGTACTTC.

This chain joins TRBV5-1 and TRBJ2-2; unclear D gene. Germline lookup yields CDR1 SGHRS and CDR2 YFSETQ. V dropped 8 bases and J dropped 1 base, with 9 bases sitting between them. The CDR3 extends over 13 amino acids. This CDR3 reads CARPIVNTGELFF. CDR3 in DNA: TGCGCCAGACCTATCGTGAACACCGGGGAGCTGTTTTTT. The variable domain in full, completed from reference TRBV5-1 and TRBJ2-2, reads KAGVTQTPRYLIKTRGQQVTLSCSPISGHRSVSWYQQTPGQGLQFLFEYFSETQRNKGNFPGRFSGRQFSNSRSEMNVSTLELGDSALYLCARPIVNTGELFFGEGSRLTVL.

This chain connects TRBV7-2 to TRBJ1-6, with D perhaps matching TRBD1 (5 bases). Trimming took 4 bases from V and 7 from J, leaving 8 bases between them. The germline gives CDR1 SGHTA, CDR2 FQGNSA. The CDR3 is made up of 13 amino acids. Here the CDR3 DNA reads TGTGCCAGCAGCTCCACAGGAAATTCACCCCTCCACTTT. Residues: CASSSTGNSPLHF.

J is TRBJ2-3 and V is TRBV5-1; 9 bases are shared with TRBD1. Germline values: CDR1 SGHRS, CDR2 YFSETQ. Losses at the gene ends were 0 bases for V and 4 bases for J; bases not matched to a gene: 18. The CDR3 consists of 20 residues. The CDR3 loop is CASSLEGWSMTGGCADTQYF. CDR3 nucleotides: TGCGCCAGCAGCTTGGAGGGGTGGAGTATGACAGGGGGTTGCGCAGATACGCAGTATTTT.

This chain uses TRBV19 with TRBJ2-5; a possible D gene is TRBD2 (6 bases). The CDR3 has 14 residues. The germline CDR1 and CDR2 sequences are LNHDA and SQIVND (reference sequence). The V and J ends lost 5 bases and 2 bases respectively, with 12 bases between them. The CDR3 loop reads CASSLGGAQETQYF. CDR3 sequence (DNA): TGTGCCAGTAGTTTGGGGGGTGCACAAGAGACCCAGTACTTC.

The V call is TRBV6-5, the J call TRBJ1-5; tentative D call: TRBD1 (6 bases). V was shortened by 6 bases and J by 3 bases, with 15 bases between the two germline ends. CDR3 size: 15 residues. Germline V gene sequence: CDR1 MNHEY, CDR2 SVGAGI. CDR3 nucleotides: TGTGCCAGCAGAGCCGACAGGACAGTCAATCAGCCCCAGCATTTT. Its protein is CASRADRTVNQPQHF.

This clone appeared a few times. The chain links TRBV5-1 to TRBJ2-3; 10 positions agree with TRBD2. CDR3 length equals 16 residues. Trimming cost V 4 bases and J 4 bases; bases outside gene matches: 9. The germline gives CDR1 SGHRS, CDR2 YFSETQ. CDR3 residues: CASSDIAGGWSDTQYF. CDR3 coding DNA: TGCGCCAGCAGCGACATAGCGGGAGGTTGGTCAGATACGCAGTATTTT.

This chain links TRBV28 with TRBJ1-6; D remains unclear. V lost 0 bases to trimming and J lost 0 bases, with 9 bases between them. CDR1 is MDHEN, CDR2 SYDVKM, per germline. The CDR3 runs 17 residues. The CDR3 nucleotides are TGTGCCAGCAGTTTATGGAGTTTCAGCTCCTATAATTCACCCCTCCACTTT. Encoded protein: CASSLWSFSSYNSPLHF.

The chain recombines TRBV19 with TRBJ2-3, with 8 bases identical to TRBD1. V shed 5 bases, J shed 4 bases, and the junction held 17 bases outside the gene matches. Per germline, CDR1 LNHDA and CDR2 SQIVND (reference sequence). The CDR3 loop spans 18 amino acids. The chain's CDR3 is CASSPRTGYLTRSDTQYF. The CDR3 DNA is TGTGCCAGTAGTCCCCGGACAGGGTATCTCACCAGGTCAGATACGCAGTATTTT.

V is TRBV28 and J is TRBJ2-1; D is possibly TRBD2 (6 bases). Trimming pared 3 bases from V and 4 bases from J, leaving 10 bases between. CDR3 length equals 14 residues. The germline CDR1 and CDR2 sequences are MDHEN and SYDVKM. The CDR3 region is CASSLGGTYNEQFF. The CDR3 DNA sequence: TGTGCCAGCAGTTTGGGCGGGACGTACAATGAGCAGTTCTTC. The whole variable domain, filled in from reference TRBV28 and TRBJ2-1, reads DVKVTQSSRYLVKRTGEKVFLECVQDMDHENMFWYRQDPGLGLRLIYFSYDVKMKEKGDIPEGYSVSREKKERFSLILESASTNQTSMYLCASSLGGTYNEQFFGPGTRLTVL.

The chain couples TRBV7-2 to TRBJ2-7; 8 bases fit TRBD2. The CDR3 length is 16 residues. Germline V gives CDR1 SGHTA, CDR2 FQGNSA. V was pared by 2 bases and J by 2 bases, with 8 bases of the junction left unmatched. The CDR3 DNA reads TGTGCCAGCAGCTTATTTGTACTAGCGGAGGCCTACGAGCAGTACTTC. It is translated as CASSLFVLAEAYEQYF.

This sequence joins TRBV10-3 and TRBJ2-7; D is perhaps TRBD2 (5 bases). The ends were cut back, 2 bases at V and 4 bases at J, with 9 bases in the middle. Per the germline V gene, CDR1 is ENHRY and CDR2 is SYGVKD. This CDR3 is built from 13 residues. This chain's CDR3 is CAISETDFYEQYF. As DNA, the CDR3 is TGTGCCATCAGTGAGACGGACTTTTACGAGCAGTACTTC.

The J gene is TRBJ1-1, the V gene TRBV7-2, with D possibly TRBD1 on 5 matching bases. The germline V gene encodes CDR1 SGHTA and CDR2 FQGNSA. The CDR3 has 14 amino acids. Trimming took off 1 base at V and 5 bases at J, with 11 bases between the two ends. The CDR3 loop is CASSLGRRGTEAFF. In nucleotides, the CDR3 is TGTGCCAGCAGCTTAGGGAGGAGGGGAACTGAAGCTTTCTTT.

The rearrangement uses TRBV4-2 and TRBJ2-6; unclear D gene. V lost 3 bases and J 2 bases, leaving 8 bases between the germline ends. This CDR3 has 15 residues. Germline CDR1 and CDR2: LGHNA and YNFKEQ. The CDR3 is CASSQRPAGANVLTF. CDR3 DNA sequence: TGTGCCAGCAGCCAGCGCCCGGCTGGGGCCAACGTCCTGACTTTC.

The gene calls are TRBV7-9 and TRBJ2-7; no clear D. The CDR3 extends over 12 amino acids. V shed 2 bases and J shed 10 bases, with 12 bases lying between them. Germline V gives CDR1 SEHNR, CDR2 FQNEAQ (reference sequence). The CDR3 nucleotides are TGTGCCAGCAGCTTAAAGGAAGTAAATCAGTACTTC. This translates into CASSLKEVNQYF.

J is TRBJ2-3 and V is TRBV11-3; D remains unclear. V was pared by 4 bases and J by 0 bases, with 5 bases between. This CDR3 spans 13 amino acids. The germline CDR1 and CDR2 sequences are SGHNT and YENEEA. The CDR3 loop is CASSSASTDTQYF. As DNA, the CDR3 is TGTGCCAGCAGCTCGGCTAGCACAGATACGCAGTATTTT.

The sample holds one count of this clone. V is TRBV2 and J is TRBJ1-2; D is uncertain. Trimming left V 1 base short and J 8 bases short, with 5 bases between. The CDR3 loop spans 11 amino acids. Germline CDR1 is SNHLY and CDR2 is FYNNEI. The CDR3 sequence is CASSEGIGYTF. The CDR3 region has the DNA TGTGCCAGCAGTGAAGGAATAGGCTACACCTTC.

V usage is TRBV9 and J usage is TRBJ2-7; maybe TRBD1 (5 bases). This CDR3 is built from 14 residues. Looked up from germline, CDR1 is SGDLS and CDR2 is YYNGEE. Between the trimmed V and J ends, which lost 0 bases and 6 bases, there was a span of 13 bases. The CDR3 reads CASSVGGAGIEQYF. CDR3 coding DNA: TGTGCCAGCAGCGTAGGTGGGGCTGGAATCGAGCAGTACTTC.